This entry lists 8 T cell receptor beta chains sequenced from one sample in a study of human T cells and chemical hapten exposure. From the RACE reads, TCRdb called clonotypes with MiXCR, one entry per CDR3 protein. The sample yields 120,000 or so distinct CDR3 sequences, approximately 15% seen once. Noted time point: patch test 1, 2 weeks after DPC sensitization. The treatment was: therapeutic diphenylcyclopropenone sensitization with weekly scalp DPC. This specimen was whole blood, taken in connection with sensitization to the hapten diphenylcyclopropenone (DPC). These receptors were obtained from a man younger than 30 with alopecia areata. Some clones in this sample may be carry-over from other donors' samples.

This clonotype was counted between two and nine times. V usage is TRBV4-3 and J usage is TRBJ1-6; 10 bases line up with TRBD1. Germline CDR1 and CDR2: LGHNA and YSLEER. This CDR3 is built from 15 residues. With V trimmed by 1 base and J by 10 bases, 4 bases remained unmatched. The chain's CDR3 is CASSQGDRGGSPLHF. CDR3 in DNA: TGCGCCAGCAGCCAAGGGGACAGGGGTGGGTCACCCCTCCACTTT.

Ten or more counts support this clonotype. The J gene is TRBJ2-1, the V gene TRBV29-1; TRBD2 agrees at 12 bases. Germline CDR1 reads SQVTM; CDR2 reads ANQGSEA. J was trimmed by 9 bases and V by 4 bases; bases with no gene match: 7. The CDR3 runs 14 residues. For the CDR3, the DNA is TGCAGCGTTGCTAGCGGGGGGGCCCTAAGTGAGCAGTTCTTC. This encodes CSVASGGALSEQFF.

The chain links TRBV4-2 to TRBJ1-3; D remains unclear. Trimming removed 4 bases at V and 0 bases at J, with 10 bases between. The CDR3 is 15 residues long. Germline V gives CDR1 LGHNA, CDR2 YNFKEQ. The CDR3 nucleotides are TGTGCCAGCAGCCGCAGGTATAGCTCTGGAAACACCATATATTTT. This sequence encodes CASSRRYSSGNTIYF.

There are many counts of this clonotype. The rearrangement joins TRBV6-2 or TRBV6-3 to TRBJ2-5; tentatively, D is TRBD1 (5 bases). Trimming shortened V by 5 bases and J by 5 bases, and 15 bases separated the two germline ends. The CDR3 is made up of 14 amino acids. CDR1 is MNHEY, CDR2 SVGEGT, per germline. In DNA, the CDR3 is TGTGCCAGCAGTAAACCAGGGTCGGAGGAGACCCAGTACTTC. Translated: CASSKPGSEETQYF.

V gene TRBV6-5 combines with J gene TRBJ2-4; D call uncertain. The CDR3 runs to 19 residues. Germline CDR1 MNHEY, CDR2 SVGAGI. The V end lost 0 bases, the J end lost 2 bases, and 20 bases lay between the germline ends. CDR3 loop: CASSYSWFRGTASKNIQYF. CDR3 in DNA: TGTGCCAGCAGTTACTCGTGGTTTCGCGGTACAGCCTCCAAAAACATTCAGTACTTC.

The chain recombines TRBV9 with TRBJ2-2; the match to TRBD2 covers 7 bases. The J segment lost 3 bases and the V segment lost 4 bases, leaving 3 bases of the junction unmatched. Germline lookup yields CDR1 SGDLS and CDR2 YYNGEE. CDR3 size: 14 residues. CDR3 nucleotides: TGTGCCAGCAGCCCAACTAGCGACACCGGGGAGCTGTTTTTT. This sequence encodes CASSPTSDTGELFF.

This sequence joins TRBV28 and TRBJ2-3; D unclear. Trimming left V 7 bases short and J 0 bases short, with 5 bases between. The CDR3 length is 12 residues. Germline values: CDR1 MDHEN, CDR2 SYDVKM. CDR3: CASTKSTDTQYF. CDR3 sequence (DNA): TGTGCCAGCACTAAAAGCACAGATACGCAGTATTTT.

The J gene is TRBJ1-5, the V gene TRBV20-1, with D uncertain. V dropped 0 bases and J dropped 4 bases, with 10 bases sitting between them. CDR3 length equals 14 residues. Germline values: CDR1 DFQATT, CDR2 SNEGSKA (reference sequence). DNA for the CDR3: TGCAGTGCTAGAGAGATGTCAGCAAATCAGCCCCAGCATTTT. Amino acids: CSAREMSANQPQHF.